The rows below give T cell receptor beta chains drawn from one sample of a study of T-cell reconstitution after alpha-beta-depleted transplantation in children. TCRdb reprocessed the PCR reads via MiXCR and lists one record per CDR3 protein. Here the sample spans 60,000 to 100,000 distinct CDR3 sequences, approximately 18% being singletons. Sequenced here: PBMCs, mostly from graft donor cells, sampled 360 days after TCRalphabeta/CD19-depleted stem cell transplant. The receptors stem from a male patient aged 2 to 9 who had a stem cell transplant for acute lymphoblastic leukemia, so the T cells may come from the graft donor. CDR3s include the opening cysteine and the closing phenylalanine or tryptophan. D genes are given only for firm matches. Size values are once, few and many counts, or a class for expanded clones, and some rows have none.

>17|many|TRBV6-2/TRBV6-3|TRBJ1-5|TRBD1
CASRRTGGFSGNQPQHF
TGTGCCAGCAGACGGACAGGGGGCTTCTCCGGCAATCAGCCCCAGCATTTT
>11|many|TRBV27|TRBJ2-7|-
CASSPTYEQYF
TGTGCCAGCAGTCCGACCTACGAGCAGTACTTC
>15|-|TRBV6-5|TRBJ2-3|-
CASSYRAVLSDTQYF
TGTGCCAGCAGCTACCGAGCCGTTCTGTCAGATACGCAGTATTTT
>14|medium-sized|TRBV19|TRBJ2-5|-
CASSTREPQETQYF
TGTGCCAGTAGTACGAGGGAGCCTCAAGAGACCCAGTACTTC
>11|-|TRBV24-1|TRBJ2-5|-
CATKVGETQYF
TGTGCCACCAAGGTAGGAGAGACCCAGTACTTC
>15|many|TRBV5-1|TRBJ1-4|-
CASSLTISGNEKLFF
TGCGCCAGCAGCCTGACTATAAGCGGAAATGAAAAACTGTTTTTT
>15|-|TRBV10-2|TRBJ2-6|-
CASSDPWSGANVLTF
TGCGCCAGCAGTGACCCTTGGTCTGGGGCCAACGTCCTGACTTTC
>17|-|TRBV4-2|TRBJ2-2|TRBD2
CASSQDLLAANTGELFF
TGTGCCAGCAGCCAAGATTTACTAGCGGCGAACACCGGGGAGCTGTTTTTT
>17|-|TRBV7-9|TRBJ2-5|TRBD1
CASSLGRDRGHQETQYF
TGTGCCAGCAGCTTAGGCCGGGACAGGGGGCATCAAGAGACCCAGTACTTC
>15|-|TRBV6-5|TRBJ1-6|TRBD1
CASSYSNRGDSPLHF
TGTGCCAGCAGTTACTCGAACAGGGGTGATTCACCCCTCCACTTT
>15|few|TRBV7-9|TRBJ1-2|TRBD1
CASSYGGTVNYGYTF
TGTGCCAGCAGCTATGGCGGGACAGTTAACTATGGCTACACCTTC
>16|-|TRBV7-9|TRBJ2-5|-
CASSRRMSSWGETQYF
TGTGCCAGCAGCCGTCGAATGAGCAGCTGGGGAGAGACCCAGTACTTC
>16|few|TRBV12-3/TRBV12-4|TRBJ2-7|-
CASTPSQGAIPYEQYF
TGTGCCAGCACCCCATCGCAGGGAGCCATTCCCTACGAGCAGTACTTC
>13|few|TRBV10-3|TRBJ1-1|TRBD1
CAIGGQGHTEAFF
TGTGCCATCGGGGGACAGGGGCACACTGAAGCTTTCTTT
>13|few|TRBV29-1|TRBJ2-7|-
CSVGGRGKREQYF
TGCAGCGTTGGAGGGCGCGGGAAAAGAGAGCAGTACTTC
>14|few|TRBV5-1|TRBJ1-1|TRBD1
CASSLEQGSAEAFF
TGCGCCAGCAGCTTGGAACAGGGGTCGGCTGAAGCTTTCTTT
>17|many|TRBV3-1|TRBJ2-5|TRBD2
CASSPRGGASGKETQYF
TGTGCCAGCAGCCCCCGGGGAGGGGCTAGCGGGAAAGAGACCCAGTACTTC
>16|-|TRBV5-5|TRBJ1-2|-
CAISPGLLSGAMGYTF
TGTGCCATCAGCCCCGGGCTCCTCTCAGGGGCTATGGGCTACACCTTC
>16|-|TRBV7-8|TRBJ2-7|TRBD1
CASSLQQGNLGYEQYF
TGTGCCAGCAGCCTCCAACAGGGGAATCTAGGCTACGAGCAGTACTTC
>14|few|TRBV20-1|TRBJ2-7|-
CSAATSPGSYEQYF
TGCAGTGCTGCTACTAGCCCGGGCTCCTACGAGCAGTACTTC
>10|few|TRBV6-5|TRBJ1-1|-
CASTRTEAFF
TGTGCCAGCACCAGGACTGAAGCTTTCTTT
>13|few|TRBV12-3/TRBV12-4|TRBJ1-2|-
CASSFHRRGSYTF
TGTGCCAGCAGTTTTCATCGACGCGGCTCCTACACCTTC
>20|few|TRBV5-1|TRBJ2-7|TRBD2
CASSLVVASGRLPPYYEQYF
TGCGCCAGCAGCTTGGTGGTTGCTAGCGGGAGACTCCCCCCCTACTACGAGCAGTACTTC
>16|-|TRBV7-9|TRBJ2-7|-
CASSSQDRLYSYEQYF
TGTGCCAGCAGCTCGCAAGACAGGTTGTACTCCTACGAGCAGTACTTC
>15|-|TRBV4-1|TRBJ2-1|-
CASSHRTDSYNEQFF
TGCGCCAGCAGCCATAGGACAGATTCATACAATGAGCAGTTCTTC
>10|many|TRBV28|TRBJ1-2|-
CASGSYGYTF
TGTGCCAGCGGCAGCTATGGCTACACCTTC
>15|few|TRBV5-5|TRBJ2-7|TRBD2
CASSLGLADRYEQYF
TGTGCCAGCAGCTTGGGACTAGCGGACCGCTACGAGCAGTACTTC
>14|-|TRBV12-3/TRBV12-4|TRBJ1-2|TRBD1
CASTLQGANYGYTF
TGTGCCAGCACCTTACAGGGGGCTAACTATGGCTACACCTTC
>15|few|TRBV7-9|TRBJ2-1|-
CASSFRSVSYNEQFF
TGTGCCAGCAGCTTCCGGTCAGTCTCCTACAATGAGCAGTTCTTC
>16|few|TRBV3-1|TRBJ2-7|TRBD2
CASSPKTSPISYEQYF
TGTGCCAGCAGCCCCAAGACTAGCCCCATCTCCTACGAGCAGTACTTC
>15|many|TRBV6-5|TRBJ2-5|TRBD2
CASSYSVAGVETQYF
TGTGCCAGCAGTTACTCTGTAGCGGGAGTCGAGACCCAGTACTTC
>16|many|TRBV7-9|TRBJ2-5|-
CASSLRPGTRQETQYF
TGTGCCAGCAGCTTACGTCCCGGGACTCGCCAAGAGACCCAGTACTTC
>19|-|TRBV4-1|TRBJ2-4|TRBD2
CASSQGLAGPFLAKNIQYF
TGCGCCAGCAGCCAAGGGCTAGCGGGGCCTTTTCTAGCCAAAAACATTCAGTACTTC
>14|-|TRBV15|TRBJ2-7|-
CATSRVQPPYEQYF
TGTGCCACCAGCAGAGTACAGCCCCCCTACGAGCAGTACTTC
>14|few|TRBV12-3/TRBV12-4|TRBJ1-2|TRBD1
CASSLDRAGDGYTF
TGTGCCAGCAGCCTTGACAGGGCGGGGGATGGCTACACCTTC
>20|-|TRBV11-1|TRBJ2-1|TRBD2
CASSLTLTWWTSGVYNEQFF
TGTGCCAGCAGCTTAACCCTGACCTGGTGGACTAGCGGGGTTTACAATGAGCAGTTCTTC
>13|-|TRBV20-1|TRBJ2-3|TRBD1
CSANRGETDTQYF
TGCAGTGCGAACAGGGGAGAAACAGATACGCAGTATTTT
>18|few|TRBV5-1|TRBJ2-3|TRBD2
CASSLWTSGTSSTDTQYF
TGCGCCAGCAGCTTGTGGACTAGCGGGACATCGAGCACAGATACGCAGTATTTT
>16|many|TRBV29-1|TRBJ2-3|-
CSVRMQGRVGTDTQYF
TGCAGCGTCAGGATGCAGGGAAGGGTGGGCACAGATACGCAGTATTTT
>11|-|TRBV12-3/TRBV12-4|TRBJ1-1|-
CASSLILGAFF
TGTGCCAGCAGTTTAATCCTGGGAGCTTTCTTT
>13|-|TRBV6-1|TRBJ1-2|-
CASSEHRNYGYTF
TGTGCCAGCAGTGAACATAGGAACTATGGCTACACCTTC
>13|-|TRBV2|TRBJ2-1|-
CASKEPTYNEQFF
TGTGCCAGCAAAGAACCAACCTACAATGAGCAGTTCTTC
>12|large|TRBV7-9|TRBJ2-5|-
CASSLFQETQYF
TGTGCCAGCAGCTTGTTCCAAGAGACCCAGTACTTC
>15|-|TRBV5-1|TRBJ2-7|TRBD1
CASSPGTGFAYEQYF
TGCGCCAGCAGCCCCGGGACAGGGTTCGCCTACGAGCAGTACTTC
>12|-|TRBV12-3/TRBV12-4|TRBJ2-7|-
CASSPHPYEQYF
TGTGCCAGCAGTCCCCACCCCTACGAGCAGTACTTC
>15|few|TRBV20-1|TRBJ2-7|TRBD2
CSARGLAGFSAEQYF
TGCAGTGCTAGAGGTCTAGCGGGATTCTCTGCCGAGCAGTACTTC
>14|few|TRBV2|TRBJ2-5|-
CASSANSRYRTQYF
TGTGCCAGCAGTGCGAACTCTAGATATCGGACCCAGTACTTC
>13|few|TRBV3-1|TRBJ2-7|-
CASSQVGSGEQYF
TGTGCCAGCAGCCAAGTGGGCAGCGGCGAGCAGTACTTC
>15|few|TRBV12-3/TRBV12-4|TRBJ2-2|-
CASSLWVTDTGELFF
TGTGCCAGCAGTTTATGGGTCACGGACACCGGGGAGCTGTTTTTT
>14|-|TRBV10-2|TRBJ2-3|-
CASMSWERADTQYF
TGCGCCAGCATGTCATGGGAGCGGGCAGATACGCAGTATTTT
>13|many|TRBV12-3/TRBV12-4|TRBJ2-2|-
CASRMLPPGELFF
TGTGCCAGCAGGATGCTACCCCCCGGGGAGCTGTTTTTT
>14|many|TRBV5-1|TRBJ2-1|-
CASSRSGQRYEQFF
TGCGCCAGCAGCCGAAGCGGTCAGAGATATGAGCAGTTCTTC
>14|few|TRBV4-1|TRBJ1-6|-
CASSQDRSRVPLHF
TGCGCCAGCAGCCAAGATCGAAGTAGGGTCCCCCTCCACTTT
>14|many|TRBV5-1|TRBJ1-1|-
CASSLIRGQTEAFF
TGCGCCAGCAGCTTGATTCGGGGGCAGACTGAAGCTTTCTTT